Below are 32 T cell receptor beta chains sequenced from a single sample in a study of monozygotic twins with inflammatory bowel disease (dated by TCRdb to the late 2010s). The method was 5' RACE. These reads were obtained on an Illumina HiSeq 2500. TCRdb reprocessed the reads, and each CDR3 protein sequence is entered once, without DNA. The sample has about 300,000 distinct CDR3 sequences on record. The ten most abundant clones make up 5.6% of the sample. The sequenced sample was blood. Every receptor here comes from a human donor with ulcerative colitis or Crohn's disease, or a healthy co-twin of an affected twin (not recorded which).

The genes are TRBV7-9 and TRBJ2-5; TCRdb's D call of TRBD2 is untestable without DNA. Per germline, CDR1 SEHNR and CDR2 FQNEAQ (reference sequence). The CDR3 is 16 amino acids. Here the CDR3 reads CASSFGTSGSFETQYF.

The chain couples TRBV7-8 to TRBJ1-6; TCRdb's D call, TRBD1, is unchecked because there is no DNA. There are 14 residues in the CDR3. The V gene's germline CDR1 is SGHVS and CDR2 FQNEAQ. The CDR3 sequence: CASSPAQGYSPLHF.

The chain is built from TRBV7-9 and TRBJ1-6. The V gene's germline CDR1 is SEHNR and CDR2 FQNEAQ (reference sequence). The CDR3 is made up of 13 amino acids. CDR3 sequence: CASSSTSNSPLHF. The variable domain in full, with the rest retrieved from reference TRBV7-9 and TRBJ1-6, is DTGVSQNPRHKITKRGQNVTFRCDPISEHNRLYWYRQTLGQGPEFLTYFQNEAQLEKSRLLSDRFSAERPKGSFSTLEIQRTEQGDSAMYLCASSSTSNSPLHFGNGTRLTVT.

The chain couples TRBV7-8 to TRBJ1-2; absent DNA, TCRdb's TRBD1 call cannot be checked. The CDR3 runs 13 residues. CDR1 is SGHVS, CDR2 FQNEAQ, per germline. CDR3 residues: CASSIRESSGYTF.

The J gene is TRBJ1-5, the V gene TRBV6-5. Germline V gives CDR1 MNHEY, CDR2 SVGAGI. This CDR3 contains 14 residues. The CDR3 region is CASSYGRQNQPQHF.

The rearrangement joins TRBV28 to TRBJ2-7; TCRdb names TRBD2, which stays unverified in the absence of DNA. The germline CDR1 and CDR2 sequences are MDHEN and SYDVKM. This CDR3 is 14 amino acids long. This CDR3 is CASSPGGLSYEQYF.

The chain couples TRBV5-1 to TRBJ2-5; without DNA, the TCRdb call of TRBD1 cannot be checked. Germline CDR1 SGHRS, CDR2 YFSETQ. The CDR3 has 15 residues. This CDR3 is CASSQDRVDMETQYF.

The chain employs TRBV5-6 and TRBJ2-4; TCRdb gives TRBD1 as the D gene, but with no DNA this cannot be confirmed. The germline CDR1 and CDR2 sequences are SGHDT and YYEEEE. The CDR3 runs 19 residues. Here the CDR3 reads CASSLGTRQAGPPPNIQYF.

The chain has TRBV29-1 and TRBJ2-3; the D call from TCRdb, TRBD2, cannot be confirmed without DNA. The CDR3 loop spans 11 amino acids. CDR1 and CDR2 (germline): SQVTM, ANQGSEA. CDR3 sequence reads: CSVVLAGTQYF.

The gene calls are TRBV7-9 and TRBJ2-1; TCRdb proposes TRBD1, but this gene call is untestable without DNA. This CDR3 region has 14 residues. Germline CDR1 SEHNR, CDR2 FQNEAQ (reference sequence). The CDR3 loop reads CASSLAGGGDEQFF.

The chain uses TRBV12-3 or TRBV12-4 and TRBJ2-5; the D gene TCRdb calls, TRBD1, cannot be checked with no DNA. This CDR3 region has 16 residues. The CDR3 spells CASSLEGGPNVETQYF.

The chain has TRBV5-1 and TRBJ1-2; checking the TCRdb D call of TRBD1 is not possible without DNA. The CDR3 is made up of 14 amino acids. In germline, CDR1 is SGHRS, CDR2 YFSETQ. This chain's CDR3 is CASSFERGVYGYTF.

This chain connects TRBV27 to TRBJ2-3; TCRdb reports TRBD2, a call that lacks DNA to check it against. The length of the CDR3 is 13 residues. Germline lookup yields CDR1 MNHEY and CDR2 SMNVEV (reference sequence). The CDR3 reads CASSPGREVAQYF.

This rearrangement joins TRBV7-2 to TRBJ2-7. Germline lookup yields CDR1 SGHTA and CDR2 FQGNSA. CDR3 length: 12 amino acids. The CDR3 protein is CASSLALGVQYF.

The chain couples TRBV5-1 to TRBJ2-3; TCRdb selects TRBD2, and the lack of DNA leaves this call unchecked. There are 16 residues in the CDR3. The germline CDR1 and CDR2 sequences are SGHRS and YFSETQ. The CDR3 spells CASSLVLAGSTDTQYF.

The CDR3 region is CSVVGLAGGQGF. The chain combines TRBV29-1 with TRBJ2-7; the TCRdb call, TRBD2, lacks DNA for checking. Germline V gene data show CDR1 as SQVTM and CDR2 as ANQGSEA. The CDR3 has 12 amino acids.

The rearrangement links TRBV7-9 to TRBJ1-4; TCRdb's assignment of TRBD1 cannot be checked, as there is no DNA. The germline CDR1 and CDR2 sequences are SEHNR and FQNEAQ (reference sequence). The CDR3 runs 15 residues. The CDR3 sequence: CASSGRTGRNEKLFF.

The genes are TRBV29-1 and TRBJ1-1. Germline V gives CDR1 SQVTM, CDR2 ANQGSEA. The length of the CDR3 is 13 residues. CDR3 protein: CSVEQARDTEAFF.

V and J are TRBV16 and TRBJ1-5; TCRdb designates TRBD1, a call that cannot be tested without DNA. This CDR3 has 14 amino acids. Germline-derived CDR1 and CDR2 are KGHSY and FQNENV. CDR3 in amino acids: CASSGTYSNQPQHF.

The chain carries TRBV12-3 or TRBV12-4 and TRBJ2-7; TCRdb selects TRBD1, and the lack of DNA leaves this call unchecked. The CDR3 is 13 amino acids. The CDR3 sequence is CASSFGRGYEQYF.

The V call is TRBV12-3 or TRBV12-4, the J call TRBJ2-4; TCRdb picks TRBD2, but there is no DNA to check that call. The CDR3 is 16 amino acids. CDR3 sequence: CASSSRLAGEVNIQYF.

This chain uses TRBV4-2 with TRBJ2-7; TCRdb names TRBD1, which stays unverified in the absence of DNA. This CDR3 spans 14 amino acids. CDR1 is LGHNA, CDR2 YNFKEQ, per germline. The CDR3: CASSQAGARYEQYF.

The V and J genes are TRBV19 and TRBJ1-5; as DNA is missing, the TRBD1 call by TCRdb cannot be tested. Germline values: CDR1 LNHDA, CDR2 SQIVND (reference sequence). The CDR3 runs to 15 residues. The CDR3 loop reads CASSTGGGSNQPQHF.

This chain connects TRBV11-2 to TRBJ2-3; TCRdb's D call, TRBD2, is unchecked because there is no DNA. The germline V gene encodes CDR1 SGHAT and CDR2 FQNNGV. The CDR3 length is 19 residues. CDR3 residues: CASSYPGLAGGLGTDTQYF.

The chain links TRBV12-3 or TRBV12-4 to TRBJ2-5; checking the TCRdb D call of TRBD2 is not possible without DNA. This CDR3 is 14 amino acids long. The CDR3 protein is CASSPTPREETQYF.

The gene calls are TRBV24-1 and TRBJ2-7; the TCRdb call, TRBD1, lacks DNA for checking. The CDR3 runs 15 residues. Germline V CDR1 and CDR2: KGHDR, SFDVKD. The CDR3 is CATSDPGQGAFEQYF.

J is TRBJ2-6 and V is TRBV6-2 or TRBV6-3; TCRdb's assignment of TRBD2 cannot be checked, as there is no DNA. CDR1 is MNHEY and CDR2 is SVGEGT in the germline V gene. The CDR3 length is 21 residues. CDR3 residues: CASSYSILAPGSNSGANVLTF.

This chain uses TRBV12-3 or TRBV12-4 with TRBJ1-5; TCRdb lists TRBD1, though no DNA is available to test this call. The CDR3 runs to 16 residues. CDR3 sequence: CASSFLGGTGNQPQHF.

This sequence joins TRBV12-3 or TRBV12-4 and TRBJ2-2. This CDR3 comprises 13 residues. This chain's CDR3 is CASSLLVPGELFF.

The gene calls are TRBV12-3 or TRBV12-4 and TRBJ2-7; as DNA is missing, the TRBD1 call by TCRdb cannot be tested. The CDR3 is 14 amino acids. The CDR3 sequence is CASSLWTGGYEQYF.

The CDR3 sequence is CASSFSGAANQPQHF. The chain joins TRBV5-5 to TRBJ1-5; absent DNA, TCRdb's TRBD1 call cannot be checked. Germline CDR1 reads SGHKS; CDR2 reads YYEKEE (reference sequence). CDR3 length: 15 amino acids.

The CDR3 region is CASSRQGGNTIYF. The genes are TRBV12-3 or TRBV12-4 and TRBJ1-3; TCRdb reports TRBD1, a call that lacks DNA to check it against. This CDR3 spans 13 amino acids.